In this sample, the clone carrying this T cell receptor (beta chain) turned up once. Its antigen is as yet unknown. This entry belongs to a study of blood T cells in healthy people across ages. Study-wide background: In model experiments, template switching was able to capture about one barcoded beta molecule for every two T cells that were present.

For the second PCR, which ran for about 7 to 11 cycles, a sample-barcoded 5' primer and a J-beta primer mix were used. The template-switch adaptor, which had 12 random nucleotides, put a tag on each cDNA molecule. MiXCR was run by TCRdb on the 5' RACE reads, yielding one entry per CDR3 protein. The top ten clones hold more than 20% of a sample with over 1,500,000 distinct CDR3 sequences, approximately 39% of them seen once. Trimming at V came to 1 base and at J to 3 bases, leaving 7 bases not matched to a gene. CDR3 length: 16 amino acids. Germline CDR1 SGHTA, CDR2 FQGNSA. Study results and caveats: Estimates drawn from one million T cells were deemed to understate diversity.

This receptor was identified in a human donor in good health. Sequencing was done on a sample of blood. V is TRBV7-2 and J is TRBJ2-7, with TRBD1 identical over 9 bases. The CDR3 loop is CASSLVVGQGNYEQYF. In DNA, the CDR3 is TGTGCCAGCAGCTTAGTCGTCGGACAGGGGAACTACGAGCAGTACTTC.